The sequence of this T cell receptor beta chain was determined in a study of blood T cell repertoires in COVID-19. Overall study context: The United States, Italy and Spain were the sources of the acute and convalescent COVID-19 samples.

TCRdb keeps only in-frame clones here, not all; method: immunoSEQ multiplex PCR. There are more than 140,000 clones in the sample; 84% occur only once, and more than 5.5% lies in the top ten. V was pared by 1 base and J by 0 bases, with 12 bases between. Germline CDR1 reads SNHLY; CDR2 reads FYNNEI. The CDR3 runs 17 residues. The sample consisted of peripheral blood. This clonotype originated in a woman between 45 and 65 years old in a cohort sampled during active or convalescent COVID-19. The chain links TRBV2 to TRBJ2-2; D possibly corresponds to TRBD2 (6 bases). The CDR3 loop reads CASSEVGGLANTGELFF. CDR3 sequence (DNA): TGTGCCAGCAGTGAAGTTGGGGGACTTGCGAACACCGGGGAGCTGTTTTTT.